Listed below are T cell receptor beta chains from one sample, sequenced in a study of T-cell reconstitution after alpha-beta-depleted transplantation in children. TCRdb independently ran MiXCR on the PCR reads; one entry per CDR3 protein. The sample holds 530,000 or so distinct CDR3 sequences; roughly 27% are singletons and the top ten take approximately 39%. The sequenced sample was PBMCs, obtained before TCRalphabeta/CD19-depleted stem cell transplant. The receptors stem from a boy in the first two years of life with Wiskott-Aldrich syndrome, due to receive a stem cell transplant. The CDR3 runs from the conserved cysteine through the conserved F or W. The D gene is left open where the match is weak. Some rows have no size entry. The others give once, few or many, or a class for an expanded clone.

V,J,size,D,DNA,CDR3
TRBV2,TRBJ2-7,.,.,TGTGCCAGCAGGAATCGGACCTATACCTACGAGCAGTACTTC,CASRNRTYTYEQYF
TRBV30,TRBJ1-2,.,.,TGTGCCTGGCGACAGCCGGGGGCGGGAGAGGGCTACACCTTC,CAWRQPGAGEGYTF
TRBV21-1,TRBJ2-1,few,.,TGTGCCAGCAGCAAAATTGGCAGCTACAATGAGCAGTTCTTC,CASSKIGSYNEQFF
TRBV28,TRBJ2-7,few,TRBD2,TGTGCCACTTCAGCGGGACTCTACGAGCAGTACTTC,CATSAGLYEQYF
TRBV10-3,TRBJ2-7,.,.,TGTGCCATCACCCAGGGCCTGGGATACGAGCAGTACTTC,CAITQGLGYEQYF
TRBV7-2,TRBJ2-5,.,TRBD2,TGTGCCAGCAGCCGAGAGGTAGCGGGATTAAAGACCCAGTACTTC,CASSREVAGLKTQYF
TRBV12-3/TRBV12-4,TRBJ1-1,.,TRBD1,TGTGCCAGCAGAGGGACAGCTTTATCCATGAACACTGAAGCTTTCTTT,CASRGTALSMNTEAFF
TRBV7-6,TRBJ2-3,few,TRBD2,TGTGCCAGCAGCTTATTGGGACTAGGAGGATTGACGCAGTATTTT,CASSLLGLGGLTQYF
TRBV10-3,TRBJ2-7,many,TRBD1,TGTGCCATCAGTGATGGTGGGACAGGGTACTACGAGCAGTACTTC,CAISDGGTGYYEQYF
TRBV5-5,TRBJ1-2,many,.,TGTGCCAGCAGCTTGGCCACAGTATATGGCTACACCTTC,CASSLATVYGYTF
TRBV6-5,TRBJ2-1,.,.,TGTGCCAGCAGTTATGGCTCCGGGTCCACTGAGCAGTTCTTC,CASSYGSGSTEQFF
TRBV7-2,TRBJ1-4,few,.,TGTGCCAGCAGTCGAAGTGCAACTAATGAAAAACTGTTTTTT,CASSRSATNEKLFF
TRBV5-1,TRBJ2-3,.,TRBD2,TGCGCCAGCAGCTTGGGACTAGCGGGAGGGCCGTCGGATACGCAGTATTTT,CASSLGLAGGPSDTQYF
TRBV3-1,TRBJ1-1,.,.,TGTGCCAGCAGCCAAAAGAGTAACACTGAAGCTTTCTTT,CASSQKSNTEAFF
TRBV10-3,TRBJ2-3,.,TRBD2,TGTGCCATCAGGGGAGCGGGAGGGAGCACAGATACGCAGTATTTT,CAIRGAGGSTDTQYF
TRBV3-1,TRBJ2-7,.,.,TGTGCCAGCAGCCAAGTTAAGGGATCCAACGAGCAGTACTTC,CASSQVKGSNEQYF
TRBV19,TRBJ1-2,few,.,TGTGCCACTAAGAGATCGGGCAACTATGGCTACACCTTC,CATKRSGNYGYTF
TRBV3-1,TRBJ2-3,.,.,TGTGCCAGCAGCCAAGACCGCAGTTTTACGGATACGCAGTATTTT,CASSQDRSFTDTQYF
TRBV5-1,TRBJ1-1,.,TRBD1,TGCGCCAGCAGCTCCCTACAGGGGGTGAACACTGAAGCTTTCTTT,CASSSLQGVNTEAFF
TRBV5-1,TRBJ2-2,few,TRBD2,TGCGCCAGCAGCTTGGTTCTAGCGGGACCGAACACCGGGGAGCTGTTTTTT,CASSLVLAGPNTGELFF
TRBV20-1,TRBJ2-7,.,TRBD2,TGCAGTGCTAGAGAAGCCGGGACTAGATACGAGCAGTACTTC,CSAREAGTRYEQYF
TRBV5-1,TRBJ2-5,few,TRBD1,TGCGCCAGCAGCCGAAATCCGGGACAGGAAGAGACCCAGTACTTC,CASSRNPGQEETQYF
TRBV30,TRBJ2-7,.,.,TGTGCCGTGAGACGGTCAGGAGGATCCTACGAGCAGTACTTC,CAVRRSGGSYEQYF
TRBV20-1,TRBJ2-1,.,TRBD2,TGCAGTGCTAGCCTTGGGACTAGCAGTAACAATGAGCAGTTCTTC,CSASLGTSSNNEQFF
TRBV7-2,TRBJ2-7,.,.,TGTGCCAGCAGCTTACCCGAGGAGCGCGAGCAGTACTTC,CASSLPEEREQYF
TRBV7-2,TRBJ2-1,.,.,TGTGCCAGCAGCTTCCCACTAGCTTACAATGAGCAGTTCTTC,CASSFPLAYNEQFF
TRBV12-3/TRBV12-4,TRBJ2-1,.,.,TGTGCCAGCAGCCTCCGGGACTCTCGGCTCTGGGGGAATGAGCAGTTCTTC,CASSLRDSRLWGNEQFF
TRBV11-2,TRBJ2-1,.,.,TGTGCCAGCAGCCCCCGAAGAGCGACCTACAATGAGCAGTTCTTC,CASSPRRATYNEQFF
TRBV5-1,TRBJ2-7,.,.,TGCGCCAGCAGCAGGAGGACTCCGAACCACGAGCAGTACTTC,CASSRRTPNHEQYF
TRBV20-1,TRBJ1-3,.,TRBD1,TGCAGTGCTAGCACAGGGGGATCTGGAAACACCATATATTTT,CSASTGGSGNTIYF
TRBV20-1,TRBJ2-7,.,TRBD2,TGCAGTGCTAGAGTACGAGAGACTAGCGCCTCCTACGAGCAGTACTTC,CSARVRETSASYEQYF
TRBV5-1,TRBJ2-1,many,TRBD2,TGCGCCAGCAGCTTGGCTTTAGCGGGAGGGTACAATGAGCAGTTCTTC,CASSLALAGGYNEQFF
TRBV29-1,TRBJ2-7,few,.,TGCAGCGTTGCCCGGGGTGGTGCCTACGAGCAGTACTTC,CSVARGGAYEQYF
TRBV20-1,TRBJ1-5,few,.,TGCAGTGCTAGCCTAACCTGGGACGGGAGCAATCAGCCCCAGCATTTT,CSASLTWDGSNQPQHF
TRBV24-1,TRBJ2-7,.,.,TGTGCCACCGTCAGGGGTTTGACGGGTAACGAGCAGTACTTC,CATVRGLTGNEQYF
TRBV6-5,TRBJ1-4,.,TRBD1,TGTGCCAGCAGTTACTCGACAGGGGGTGAAAAACTGTTTTTT,CASSYSTGGEKLFF
TRBV5-1,TRBJ1-1,.,.,TGCGCCAGCAGCCCGCTGATCTGGGACACTGAAGCTTTCTTT,CASSPLIWDTEAFF
TRBV5-1,TRBJ2-3,.,TRBD2,TGCGCCAGCAGCTACCTAGCGGGGATCACAGATACGCAGTATTTT,CASSYLAGITDTQYF
TRBV5-1,TRBJ2-4,.,TRBD1,TGCGCCAGCAGCCGCGGAAGGGACAGGGGGCGGCCTAAAAACATTCAGTACTTC,CASSRGRDRGRPKNIQYF
TRBV5-1,TRBJ2-7,few,.,TGCGCCAGCAGCTTGGGGACACCGGGCTCCTACGAGCAGTACTTC,CASSLGTPGSYEQYF
TRBV20-1,TRBJ1-1,few,.,TGCAGTGCTAGGGGGCCTCCCACTGAAGCTTTCTTT,CSARGPPTEAFF
TRBV20-1,TRBJ1-3,.,TRBD1,TGCAGTGCTAGGGCACAGGGGGCGAGCTCTGGAAACACCATATATTTT,CSARAQGASSGNTIYF
TRBV5-1,TRBJ1-1,few,.,TGCGCCAGCAGCTTGGAACTGTGGAATACTGAAGCTTTCTTT,CASSLELWNTEAFF
TRBV5-1,TRBJ1-1,few,.,TGCGCCAGCAGCTTATCTGGGCCTGAAGCTTTCTTT,CASSLSGPEAFF